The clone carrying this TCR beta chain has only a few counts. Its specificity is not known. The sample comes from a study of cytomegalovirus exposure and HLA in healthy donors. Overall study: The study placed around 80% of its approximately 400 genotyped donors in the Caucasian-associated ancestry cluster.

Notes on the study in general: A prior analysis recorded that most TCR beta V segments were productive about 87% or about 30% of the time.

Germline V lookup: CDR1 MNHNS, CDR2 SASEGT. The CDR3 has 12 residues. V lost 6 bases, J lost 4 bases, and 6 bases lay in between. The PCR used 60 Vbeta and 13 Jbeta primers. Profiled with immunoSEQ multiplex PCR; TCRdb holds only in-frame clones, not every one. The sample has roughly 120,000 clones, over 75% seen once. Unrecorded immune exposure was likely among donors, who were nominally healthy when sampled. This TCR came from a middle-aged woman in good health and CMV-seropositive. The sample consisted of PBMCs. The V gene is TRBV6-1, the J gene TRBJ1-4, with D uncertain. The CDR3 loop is CASSYINEKLFF. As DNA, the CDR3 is TGTGCCAGCAGCTATATTAATGAAAAACTGTTTTTT.